The sequence of this T cell receptor (beta chain) was determined in a study of blood T cells in healthy people across ages (dated by TCRdb to between 2014 and 2017). Regarding the study in general: Template switching captured roughly one uniquely barcoded TCR beta cDNA molecule per two T cells in model experiments. Age-related changes in TCR beta repertoire diversity were measured in the study by deep sequencing normalized with unique cDNA molecular identifiers. Donors were grouped into four age groups: young (average approximately 16 years), middle-aged (about 38), aged (approximately 58) and long-lived (roughly 80). Donors of different ages were randomly distributed across sequencing lanes to avoid experimental bias. Two additional independent replicas of 1 million unique cDNA reads from the same blood draw were analyzed for two donors (one aged 18 to 30 and one aged 80 or older). Study-wide conclusions, independent of this receptor: Estimates of total diversity based on one million sequenced T cells were regarded as lower bounds and as underestimates. Because the CMV infection status of the donors was unknown, age-related changes in expanded clonotypes may potentially have been confounded. Because profiling used bulk unsorted PBMCs, naive and antigen-experienced compartments could not be compared conclusively. As age increased, observed TCR beta diversity per million T cells dropped in a roughly linear way, and a significant reduction was already evident by age around 41. The percentage of naive T cells measured by flow cytometry correlated strongly with observed TCR beta diversity. Compared with the aged group, the long-lived group had more naive CD4+ T cells, fewer expanded clones and increased TCR diversity, a pattern suggesting age selection.

Systemically healthy Caucasian individuals from Russia, some 36 in total and aged roughly 6 to 100 years, were included as donors. Ten milliliters of peripheral blood were drawn from each donor into EDTA-treated Vacutainer tubes. Ficoll-Paque density-gradient centrifugation was used to isolate PBMCs, with at least 6.5 million per sample. Trizol reagent was used to extract total RNA from the PBMCs, yielding at least 6 micrograms per sample. The percentages of naive CD45RAhigh/CD27high T cells were determined by flow cytometry on a PBMC aliquot from every donor. Comments on this clonotype: Its antigen specificity is not known. It has no much larger one-base neighbor in the sample; base qualities were not kept.

Libraries were made using 5' RACE. Sequencer: Illumina HiSeq 2500. A second PCR of about 6 to 11 cycles was performed with a sample-barcoded 5' primer and a J-beta primer mix. A unique molecular identifier was introduced onto each TCR beta cDNA molecule by a template-switch 5' adaptor carrying 12 random nucleotides. Each sample yielded at least 3 million CDR3-containing paired-end reads. First-strand cDNA synthesis was performed from all RNA using the Mint cDNA synthesis kit, with priming by a TRBC-specific oligonucleotide. Following uracil-DNA glycosylase treatment, a first 18-cycle PCR with universal primers M1SS and BC2_uni_R was performed on all cDNA. Per the authors' processing: Normalization of each sample was performed by random selection of 1 million high-quality reads, each carrying a distinct molecular identifier. Reads with shared molecular identifiers were discarded instead of being binned into consensus sequences. CDR3 identification, clonotype clustering and error correction used MiTCR with a Q25 quality threshold and the strictest error-elimination algorithm. A nonparametric unseen species model with Euler transformation was used to estimate lower-bound total TCR beta diversity. TCRdb reprocessed the public reads (quality trimming at Q25 with fastp, clone calling with MiXCR) and kept in-frame beta chains. Here each entry gathers all rows of one CDR3 protein and keeps the most common genes and DNA. V and J calls and clone size were set by TCRdb, not the authors. In all, the sample holds 700,000 or so distinct CDR3 sequences, and 40% to 45% of those were seen once. The top ten clones comprise 25% to 35% of the sample.

The material sequenced was blood. The receptor was derived from an elderly man in good health.

The CDR3 protein sequence reads: CAIKEGRGTGELFF. In nucleotide form, the sequence is TGTGCCATCAAGGAGGGAAGAGGTACCGGGGAGCTGTTTTTT. This sequence uses TRBV10-3 and TRBJ2-2, with TRBD2 tentatively as D gene (6 bases match). Relative to germline, V is 7 bases shorter and J is 5 bases shorter, with 14 bases between their ends. Via the germline V gene, CDR1 is ENHRY and CDR2 SYGVKD. Inclusive of the bounding cysteine and phenylalanine, the CDR3 is 14 residues long. Only the CDR3 portion is preserved as DNA: 42 bases, with reading frame beginning at the first base.